These T cell receptor beta chains were read from a single sample in a study of blood T cell repertoires in COVID-19. Assay: immunoSEQ multiplex PCR; the TCRdb copy retains only in-frame clones and omits some. The profile covers tens of thousands of clones, with 75% to 85% appearing a single time and approximately 24% taken by the ten largest. Sequencing input: peripheral blood. These receptors all stem from a human donor in a cohort sampled during active COVID-19. Each CDR3 is given with its conserved first and last residue. Fields, in order: CDR3 length, J gene, clone size, V gene, D gene, CDR3 protein, CDR3 DNA. The D gene is left open where the match is weak. Only some rows state a clone size, as once, few, many or a class for expanded clones.

>18|TRBJ2-1|few|TRBV28|TRBD2
CASKPPLGAGVRYNEQFF
TGTGCCAGCAAACCCCCCTTGGGAGCGGGAGTAAGGTACAATGAGCAGTTCTTC
>12|TRBJ1-6|.|TRBV25-1|TRBD1
CASRGTDSPLHF
TGTGCCAGCAGGGGGACAGATTCACCCCTCCACTTT
>15|TRBJ1-3|.|TRBV28|TRBD1
CASKSPGTGGNTIYF
TGTGCCAGCAAATCCCCCGGGACAGGGGGAAACACCATATATTTT
>17|TRBJ1-1|.|TRBV6-1|TRBD1
CASSEPYSTGENTEAFF
TGTGCCAGCAGTGAACCCTATTCGACAGGGGAGAACACTGAAGCTTTCTTT
>14|TRBJ1-1|once|TRBV27|.
CASSFYGGNTEAFF
TGTGCCAGCAGTTTCTACGGAGGGAACACTGAAGCTTTCTTT
>15|TRBJ1-4|.|TRBV4-1|.
CASSRTDGGREKLFF
TGCGCCAGCAGCCGGACGGACGGCGGGCGTGAAAAACTGTTTTTT
>14|TRBJ2-3|.|TRBV7-2|.
CASSSGGWGDTQYF
TGTGCCAGCAGCTCCGGGGGATGGGGTGATACGCAGTATTTT
>15|TRBJ2-7|.|TRBV18|.
CASSPGRQGLYEQYF
TGTGCCAGCTCACCGGGAAGGCAGGGGCTCTACGAGCAGTACTTC
>16|TRBJ2-5|.|TRBV28|.
CASRVLGEEARETQYF
TGTGCCAGCAGGGTACTAGGAGAAGAAGCTAGGGAGACCCAGTACTTC
>14|TRBJ1-5|.|TRBV5-5|TRBD1
CASSPGQGNQPQHF
TGTGCCAGCAGCCCGGGACAGGGGAATCAGCCCCAGCATTTT
>15|TRBJ2-3|.|TRBV10-2|.
CASSESRGYTDTQYF
TGCGCCAGCAGTGAGTCGAGGGGGTACACAGATACGCAGTATTTT
>13|TRBJ2-7|.|TRBV5-4|.
CASSFGGAYEQYF
TGTGCCAGCAGCTTCGGGGGAGCCTACGAGCAGTACTTC
>14|TRBJ2-7|.|TRBV27|TRBD2
CASSPPGGLYEQYF
TGTGCCAGCAGTCCACCGGGAGGATTGTACGAGCAGTACTTC
>14|TRBJ2-7|.|TRBV18|.
CASSPPSKAYEQYF
TGTGCCAGCTCACCACCTTCTAAAGCCTACGAGCAGTACTTC
>17|TRBJ1-6|.|TRBV4-1|TRBD1
CASSQVILQGAGSPLHF
TGCGCCAGCAGCCAAGTCATTCTGCAGGGGGCTGGTTCACCCCTCCACTTT
>13|TRBJ2-5|few|TRBV10-3|.
CAISERGQETQYF
TGTGCCATCAGTGAGCGCGGCCAAGAGACCCAGTACTTC
>15|TRBJ2-5|.|TRBV7-8|.
CASSLGGAEQETQYF
TGTGCCAGCAGCTTAGGCGGGGCCGAACAAGAGACCCAGTACTTC
>14|TRBJ2-4|few|TRBV9|.
CASSATLQGTIQYF
TGTGCCAGCAGCGCTACTCTACAGGGTACCATTCAGTACTTC
>13|TRBJ2-5|.|TRBV2|.
CASGSYVDGQKYF
TGTGCCAGCGGCTCATACGTTGATGGGCAGAAGTACTTC
>14|TRBJ1-2|.|TRBV5-8|TRBD1
CASSPPGRQGGYTF
TGTGCCAGCAGCCCACCCGGTCGACAGGGTGGCTACACCTTC
>18|TRBJ2-7|.|TRBV21-1|.
CASSNGITQGEHPYEQYF
TGTGCCAGCAGCAACGGCATAACACAGGGAGAACATCCCTACGAGCAGTACTTC
>13|TRBJ1-5|.|TRBV6-4|.
CASRLTGNQPQHF
TGTGCCAGCAGGCTCACGGGCAATCAGCCCCAGCATTTT
>14|TRBJ1-1|.|TRBV19|.
CASADRGLAGEAFF
TGTGCCAGCGCCGACAGAGGCCTAGCGGGTGAAGCTTTCTTT
>19|TRBJ2-2|.|TRBV6-2/TRBV6-3|TRBD1
CASSYYGRDRVVYTGELFF
TGTGCCAGCAGTTACTACGGCCGGGACAGGGTAGTGTACACCGGGGAGCTGTTTTTT
>14|TRBJ2-7|.|TRBV2|TRBD2
CASSESGGSYEQYF
TGTGCCAGCAGTGAGAGCGGGGGGTCCTACGAGCAGTACTTC
>15|TRBJ1-1|.|TRBV4-3|.
CASSQDVTGLTEAFF
TGCGCCAGCAGCCAAGATGTGACAGGTCTAACTGAAGCTTTCTTT
>12|TRBJ2-3|.|TRBV2|.
CASSALTDTQYF
TGTGCCAGCAGTGCACTGACAGATACGCAGTATTTT
>15|TRBJ2-2|few|TRBV7-2|.
CASSPGGETTGELFF
TGTGCCAGCAGCCCCGGCGGGGAGACGACCGGGGAGCTGTTTTTT
>15|TRBJ1-5|few|TRBV3-1/TRBV3-2|TRBD1
CASSQEGQGGQPQHF
TGTGCCAGCAGCCAAGAGGGACAGGGAGGGCAGCCCCAGCATTTT
>12|TRBJ1-1|once|TRBV30|.
CAWSVAHPEAFF
TGTGCCTGGAGTGTGGCACACCCTGAAGCTTTCTTT
>14|TRBJ2-7|.|TRBV28|.
CASASRGLGYEQYF
TGTGCGAGCGCTAGCCGGGGGTTAGGCTACGAGCAGTACTTC
>16|TRBJ2-5|.|TRBV5-1|TRBD2
CASSLEDSGGAGTQYF
TGCGCCAGCAGCTTGGAAGATAGCGGGGGGGCAGGGACCCAGTACTTC
>12|TRBJ1-6|.|TRBV6-6|.
CASSRTVEPLHF
TGTGCCAGCAGTCGGACAGTTGAGCCCCTCCACTTT
>15|TRBJ2-1|.|TRBV28|TRBD1
CATGEGGDRYNEQFF
TGTGCCACCGGGGAAGGTGGGGACAGATACAATGAGCAGTTCTTC
>15|TRBJ1-1|.|TRBV15|TRBD1
CATSTGQGSFTEAFF
TGTGCCACCAGCACCGGACAGGGAAGTTTCACTGAAGCTTTCTTT
>13|TRBJ2-2|few|TRBV21-1|.
CASSKEGAGELFF
TGTGCCAGCAGCAAAGAGGGGGCCGGGGAGCTGTTTTTT
>13|TRBJ2-7|once|TRBV28|TRBD2
CASRERDVNEQYF
TGTGCCAGCAGGGAGCGGGATGTGAACGAGCAGTACTTC
>16|TRBJ1-5|.|TRBV6-4|.
CASSDSQGRSNQPQHF
TGTGCCAGCAGTGACTCACAGGGCCGAAGCAATCAGCCCCAGCATTTT
>13|TRBJ2-1|.|TRBV4-1|.
CASSQAPGYEQFF
TGCGCCAGCAGCCAAGCCCCGGGGTATGAGCAGTTCTTC
>15|TRBJ1-3|.|TRBV7-9|TRBD1
CASRPQGAAGNTIYF
TGTGCCAGCAGGCCACAGGGGGCTGCTGGAAACACCATATATTTT
>18|TRBJ2-3|.|TRBV2|TRBD2
CASSDFKLAGGLTDTQYF
TGTGCCAGCAGTGATTTTAAGCTAGCGGGGGGCCTCACAGATACGCAGTATTTT
>14|TRBJ1-1|.|TRBV10-2|TRBD1
CASSEDRGATEAFF
TGCGCCAGCAGTGAGGACAGGGGAGCCACTGAAGCTTTCTTT